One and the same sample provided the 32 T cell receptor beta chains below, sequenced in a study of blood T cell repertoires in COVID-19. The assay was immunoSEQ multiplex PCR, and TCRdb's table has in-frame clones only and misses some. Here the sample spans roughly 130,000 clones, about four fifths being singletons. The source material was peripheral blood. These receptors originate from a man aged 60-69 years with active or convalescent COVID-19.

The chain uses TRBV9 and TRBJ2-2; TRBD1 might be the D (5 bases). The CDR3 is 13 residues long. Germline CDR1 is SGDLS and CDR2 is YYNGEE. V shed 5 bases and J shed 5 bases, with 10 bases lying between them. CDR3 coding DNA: TGTGCCAGCAGTAGGGGTCTGACCGGGGAGCTGTTTTTT. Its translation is CASSRGLTGELFF.

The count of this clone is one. CDR3 sequence (DNA): TGTGCCAGCAGCTTCGGAGGGAGGGGTACTGAAGCTTTCTTT. Encoded protein: CASSFGGRGTEAFF. The V call is TRBV7-8, the J call TRBJ1-1, with a weak D call TRBD1 (5 bases). CDR1 is SGHVS, CDR2 FQNEAQ, per germline. This CDR3 contains 14 residues. V lost 3 bases and J lost 5, with 13 bases in between.

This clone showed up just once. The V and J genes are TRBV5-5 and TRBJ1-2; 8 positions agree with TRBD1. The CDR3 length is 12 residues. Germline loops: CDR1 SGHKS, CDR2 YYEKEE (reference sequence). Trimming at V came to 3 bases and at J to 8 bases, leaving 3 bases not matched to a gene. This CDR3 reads CASSSGGPGYTF. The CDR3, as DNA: TGTGCCAGCAGCTCAGGGGGCCCCGGCTACACCTTC. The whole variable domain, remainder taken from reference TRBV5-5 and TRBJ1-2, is DAGVTQSPTHLIKTRGQQVTLRCSPISGHKSVSWYQQVLGQGPQFIFQYYEKEERGRGNFPDRFSARQFPNYSSELNVNALLLGDSALYLCASSSGGPGYTFGSGTRLTVV.

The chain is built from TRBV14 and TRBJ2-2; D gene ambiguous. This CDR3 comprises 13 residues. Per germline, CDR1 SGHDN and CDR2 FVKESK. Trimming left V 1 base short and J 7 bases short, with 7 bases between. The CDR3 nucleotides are TGTGCCAGCAGCCAAGTCCTAGGCGGGGAGCTGTTTTTT. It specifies CASSQVLGGELFF.

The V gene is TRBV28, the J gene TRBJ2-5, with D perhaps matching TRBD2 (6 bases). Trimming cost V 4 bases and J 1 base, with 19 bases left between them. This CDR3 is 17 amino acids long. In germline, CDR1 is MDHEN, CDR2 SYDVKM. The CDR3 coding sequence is TGTGCCAGCAGTTCCGGAGGGGTTGTTACCTCCCAAGAGACCCAGTACTTC. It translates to CASSSGGVVTSQETQYF.

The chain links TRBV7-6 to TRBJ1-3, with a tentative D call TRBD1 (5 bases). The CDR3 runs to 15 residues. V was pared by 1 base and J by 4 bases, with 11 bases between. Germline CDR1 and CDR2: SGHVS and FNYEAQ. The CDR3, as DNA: TGTGCCAGCAGCTTAGGGGGCGCCGCAGGAAACACCATATATTTT. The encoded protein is CASSLGGAAGNTIYF.

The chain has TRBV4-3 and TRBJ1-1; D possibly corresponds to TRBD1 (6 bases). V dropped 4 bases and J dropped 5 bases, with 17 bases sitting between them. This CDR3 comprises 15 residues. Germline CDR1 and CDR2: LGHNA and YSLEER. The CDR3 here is CASSLTPTGRTEAFF. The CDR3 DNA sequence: TGCGCCAGCAGCCTAACCCCTACAGGGAGAACTGAAGCTTTCTTT.

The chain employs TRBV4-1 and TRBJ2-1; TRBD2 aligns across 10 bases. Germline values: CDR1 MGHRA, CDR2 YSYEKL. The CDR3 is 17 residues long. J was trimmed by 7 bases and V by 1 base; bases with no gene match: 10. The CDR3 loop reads CASSQGVIAGGRNEQFF. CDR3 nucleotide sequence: TGCGCCAGCAGCCAAGGCGTTATAGCGGGAGGTAGGAATGAGCAGTTCTTC.

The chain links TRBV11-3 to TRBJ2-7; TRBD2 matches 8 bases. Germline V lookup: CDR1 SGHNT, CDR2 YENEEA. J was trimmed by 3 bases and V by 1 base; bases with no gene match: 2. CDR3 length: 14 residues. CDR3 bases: TGTGCCAGCAGCTTAGCGGGAGGGAACTACGAGCAGTACTTC. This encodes CASSLAGGNYEQYF.

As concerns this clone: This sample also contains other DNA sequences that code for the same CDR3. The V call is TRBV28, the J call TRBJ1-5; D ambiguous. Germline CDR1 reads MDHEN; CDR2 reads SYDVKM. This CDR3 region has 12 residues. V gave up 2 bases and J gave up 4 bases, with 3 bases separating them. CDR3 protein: CASSLLNQPQHF. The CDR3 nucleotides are TGTGCCAGCAGTTTACTAAATCAGCCCCAGCATTTT.

The CDR3 spells CASSPAAGLLGEQYF. In nucleotides, the CDR3 is TGTGCCAGCAGCCCGGCGGCGGGACTACTGGGAGAGCAGTACTTC. This chain connects TRBV11-3 to TRBJ2-7, with 7 bases fitting TRBD2. V lost 5 bases to trimming and J lost 7 bases; unmatched junction nucleotides: 14. This CDR3 spans 15 amino acids. Germline lookup yields CDR1 SGHNT and CDR2 YENEEA.

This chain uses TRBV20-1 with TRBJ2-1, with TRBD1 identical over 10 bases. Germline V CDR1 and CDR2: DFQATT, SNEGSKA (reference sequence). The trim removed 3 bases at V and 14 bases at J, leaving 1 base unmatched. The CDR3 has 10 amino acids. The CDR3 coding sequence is TGCAGTGCTAGGGGGACAGGGGAGTTCTTC. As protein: CSARGTGEFF.

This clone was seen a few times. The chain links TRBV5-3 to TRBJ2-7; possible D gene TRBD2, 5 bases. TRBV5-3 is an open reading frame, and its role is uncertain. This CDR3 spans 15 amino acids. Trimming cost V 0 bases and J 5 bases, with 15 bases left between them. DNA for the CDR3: TGTGCCAGAAGCTTGGGACTACTAAGGGCCAACGAGCAGTACTTC. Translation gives CARSLGLLRANEQYF.

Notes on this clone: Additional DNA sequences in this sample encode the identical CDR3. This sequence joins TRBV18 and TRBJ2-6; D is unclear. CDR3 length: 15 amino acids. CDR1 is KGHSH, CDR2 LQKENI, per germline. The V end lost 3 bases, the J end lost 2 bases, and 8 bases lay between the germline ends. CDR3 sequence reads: CASSPGRTGANVLTF. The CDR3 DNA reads TGTGCCAGCTCACCTGGCAGGACTGGGGCCAACGTCCTGACTTTC. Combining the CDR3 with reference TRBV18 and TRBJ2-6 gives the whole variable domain NAGVMQNPRHLVRRRGQEARLRCSPMKGHSHVYWYRQLPEEGLKFMVYLQKENIIDESGMPKERFSAEFPKEGPSILRIQQVVRGDSAAYFCASSPGRTGANVLTFGAGSRLTVL.

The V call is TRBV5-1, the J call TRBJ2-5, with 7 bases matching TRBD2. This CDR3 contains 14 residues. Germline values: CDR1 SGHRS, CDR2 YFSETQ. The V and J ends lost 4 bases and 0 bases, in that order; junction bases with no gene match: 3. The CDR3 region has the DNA TGCGCCAGCAGCAGAGGGACTAACCAAGAGACCCAGTACTTC. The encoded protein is CASSRGTNQETQYF.

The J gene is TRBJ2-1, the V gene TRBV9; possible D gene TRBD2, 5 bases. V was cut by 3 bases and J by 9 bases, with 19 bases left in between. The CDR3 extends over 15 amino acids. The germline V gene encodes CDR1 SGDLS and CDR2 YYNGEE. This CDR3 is CASSALGPPEGEQFF. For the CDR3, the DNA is TGTGCCAGCAGCGCGCTAGGGCCCCCTGAGGGTGAGCAGTTCTTC. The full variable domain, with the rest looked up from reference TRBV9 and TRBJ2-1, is DSGVTQTPKHLITATGQRVTLRCSPRSGDLSVYWYQQSLDQGLQFLIQYYNGEERAKGNILERFSAQQFPDLHSELNLSSLELGDSALYFCASSALGPPEGEQFFGPGTRLTVL.

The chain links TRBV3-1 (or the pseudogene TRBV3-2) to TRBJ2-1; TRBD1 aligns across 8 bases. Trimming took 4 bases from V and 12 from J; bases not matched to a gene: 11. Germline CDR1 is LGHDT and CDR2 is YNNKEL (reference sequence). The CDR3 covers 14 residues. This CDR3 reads CASSPWTGRFGQFF. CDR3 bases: TGTGCCAGCAGCCCCTGGACAGGGCGTTTTGGGCAGTTCTTC.

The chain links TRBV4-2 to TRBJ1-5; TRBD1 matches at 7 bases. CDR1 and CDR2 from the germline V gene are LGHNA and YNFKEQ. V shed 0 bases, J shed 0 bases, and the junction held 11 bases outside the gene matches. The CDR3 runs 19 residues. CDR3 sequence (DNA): TGTGCCAGCAGCCAAGAAGGACTACCGGGACAGTATAGCAATCAGCCCCAGCATTTT. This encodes CASSQEGLPGQYSNQPQHF.

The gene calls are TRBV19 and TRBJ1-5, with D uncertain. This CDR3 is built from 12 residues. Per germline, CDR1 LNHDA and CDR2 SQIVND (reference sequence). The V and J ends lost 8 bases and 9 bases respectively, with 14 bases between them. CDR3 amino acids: CASSTSGLPQHF. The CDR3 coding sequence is TGTGCCAGTTCTACCAGCGGCCTGCCCCAGCATTTT.

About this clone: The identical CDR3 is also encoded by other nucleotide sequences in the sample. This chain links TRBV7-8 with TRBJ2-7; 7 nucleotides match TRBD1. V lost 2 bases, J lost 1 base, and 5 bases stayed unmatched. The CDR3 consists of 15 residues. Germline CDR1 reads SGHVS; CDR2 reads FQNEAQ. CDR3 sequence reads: CASSLRAGGSYEQYF. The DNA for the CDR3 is TGTGCCAGCAGCTTACGGGCAGGGGGTTCCTACGAGCAGTACTTC.

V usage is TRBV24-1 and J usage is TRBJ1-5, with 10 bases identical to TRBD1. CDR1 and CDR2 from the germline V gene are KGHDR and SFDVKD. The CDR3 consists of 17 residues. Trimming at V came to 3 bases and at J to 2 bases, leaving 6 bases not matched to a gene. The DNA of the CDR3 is TGTGCCACCAGTGATACCACAGGACAGGGGGGCAATCAGCCCCAGCATTTT. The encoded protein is CATSDTTGQGGNQPQHF.

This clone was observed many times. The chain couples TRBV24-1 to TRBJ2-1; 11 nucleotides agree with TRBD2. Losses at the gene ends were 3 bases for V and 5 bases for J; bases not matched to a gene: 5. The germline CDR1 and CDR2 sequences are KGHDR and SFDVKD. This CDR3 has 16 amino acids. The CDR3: CATSDPGLAADNEQFF. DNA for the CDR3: TGTGCCACCAGTGATCCGGGACTAGCGGCTGACAATGAGCAGTTCTTC.

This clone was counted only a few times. The CDR3: CASSLGSSGANVLTF. The CDR3 DNA reads as TGTGCCAGCAGTTTAGGGAGCTCTGGGGCCAACGTCCTGACTTTC. The chain employs TRBV27 and TRBJ2-6; possibly TRBD2 for D (5 bases). V was shortened by 2 bases and J by 0 bases, with 5 bases between the two germline ends. CDR1 and CDR2 (germline): MNHEY, SMNVEV (reference sequence). This CDR3 is built from 15 residues.

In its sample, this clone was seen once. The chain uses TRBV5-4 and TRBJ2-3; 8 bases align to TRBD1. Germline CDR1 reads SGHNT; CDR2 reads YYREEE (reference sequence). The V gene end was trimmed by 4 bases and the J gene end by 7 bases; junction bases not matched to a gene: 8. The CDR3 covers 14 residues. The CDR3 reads CASSAGTGRNTQYF. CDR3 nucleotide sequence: TGTGCCAGCAGCGCCGGGACAGGAAGGAATACGCAGTATTTT.

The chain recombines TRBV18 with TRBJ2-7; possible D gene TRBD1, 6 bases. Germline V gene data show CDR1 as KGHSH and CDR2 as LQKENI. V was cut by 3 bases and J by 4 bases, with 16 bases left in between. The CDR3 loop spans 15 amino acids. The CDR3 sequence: CASSPSPGTLYEQYF. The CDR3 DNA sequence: TGTGCCAGCTCACCCTCTCCCGGGACACTTTACGAGCAGTACTTC.

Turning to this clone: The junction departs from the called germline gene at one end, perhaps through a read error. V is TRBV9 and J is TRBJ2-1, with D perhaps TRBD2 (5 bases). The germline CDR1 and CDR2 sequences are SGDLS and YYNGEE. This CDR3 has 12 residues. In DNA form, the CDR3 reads TGTGCCAGCAGCTTGACCGGGGAACGACCGCTCTTC. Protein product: CASSLTGERPLF. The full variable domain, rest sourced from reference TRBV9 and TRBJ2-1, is DSGVTQTPKHLITATGQRVTLRCSPRSGDLSVYWYQQSLDQGLQFLIQYYNGEERAKGNILERFSAQQFPDLHSELNLSSLELGDSALYFCASSLTGERPLFGPGTRLTVL.

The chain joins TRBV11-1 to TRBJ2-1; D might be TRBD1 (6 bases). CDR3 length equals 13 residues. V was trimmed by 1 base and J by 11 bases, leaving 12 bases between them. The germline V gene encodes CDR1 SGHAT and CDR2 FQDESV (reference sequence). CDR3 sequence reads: CASSLGQGIQQFF. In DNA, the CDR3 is TGTGCCAGCAGCTTAGGGCAGGGGATTCAGCAGTTCTTC.

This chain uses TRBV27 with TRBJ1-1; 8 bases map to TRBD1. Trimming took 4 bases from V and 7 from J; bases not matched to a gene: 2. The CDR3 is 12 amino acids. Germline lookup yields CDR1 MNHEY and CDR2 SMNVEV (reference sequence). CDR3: CASSSTGVEAFF. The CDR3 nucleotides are TGTGCCAGCAGTTCGACAGGGGTTGAAGCTTTCTTT.

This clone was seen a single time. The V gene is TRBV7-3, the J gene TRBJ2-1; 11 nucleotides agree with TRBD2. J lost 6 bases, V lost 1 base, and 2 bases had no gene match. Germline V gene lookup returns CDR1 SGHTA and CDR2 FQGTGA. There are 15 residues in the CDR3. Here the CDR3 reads CASSLMTSGINEQFF. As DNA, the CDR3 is TGTGCCAGCAGCTTAATGACTAGCGGGATCAATGAGCAGTTCTTC.

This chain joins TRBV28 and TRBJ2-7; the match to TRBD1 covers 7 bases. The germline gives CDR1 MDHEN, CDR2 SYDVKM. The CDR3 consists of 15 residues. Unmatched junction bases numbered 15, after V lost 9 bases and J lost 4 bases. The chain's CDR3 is CASRQSGTVGYEQYF. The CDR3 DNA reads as TGTGCCAGTCGACAATCCGGGACAGTTGGGTACGAGCAGTACTTC. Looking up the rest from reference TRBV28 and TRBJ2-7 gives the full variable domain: DVKVTQSSRYLVKRTGEKVFLECVQDMDHENMFWYRQDPGLGLRLIYFSYDVKMKEKGDIPEGYSVSREKKERFSLILESASTNQTSMYLCASRQSGTVGYEQYFGPGTRLTVT.

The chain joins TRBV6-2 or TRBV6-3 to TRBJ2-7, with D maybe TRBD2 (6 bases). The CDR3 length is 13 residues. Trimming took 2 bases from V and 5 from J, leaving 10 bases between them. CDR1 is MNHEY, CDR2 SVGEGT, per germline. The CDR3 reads CASSYRELHEQYF. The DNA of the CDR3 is TGTGCCAGCAGTTACCGGGAGCTGCACGAGCAGTACTTC.

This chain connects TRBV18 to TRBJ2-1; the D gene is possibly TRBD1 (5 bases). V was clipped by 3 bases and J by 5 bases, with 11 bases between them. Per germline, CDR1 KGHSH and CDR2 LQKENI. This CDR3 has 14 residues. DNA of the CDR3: TGTGCCAGCTCACCGTATGCGGACAACAATGAGCAGTTCTTC. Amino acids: CASSPYADNNEQFF.